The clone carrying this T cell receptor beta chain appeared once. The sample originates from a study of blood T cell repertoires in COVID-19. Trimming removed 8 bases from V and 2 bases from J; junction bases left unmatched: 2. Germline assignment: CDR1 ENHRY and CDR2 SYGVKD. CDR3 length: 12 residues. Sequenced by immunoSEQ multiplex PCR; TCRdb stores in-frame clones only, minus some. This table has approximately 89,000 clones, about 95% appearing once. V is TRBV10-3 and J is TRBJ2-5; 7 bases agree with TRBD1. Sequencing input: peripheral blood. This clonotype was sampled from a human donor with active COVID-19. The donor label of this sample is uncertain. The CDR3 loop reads CAIGTVQETQYF. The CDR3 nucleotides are TGTGCCATCGGGACAGTACAAGAGACCCAGTACTTC.